This is a list of T cell receptor beta chains from one sample in a study of blood T cell repertoires in COVID-19. The method was immunoSEQ multiplex PCR; TCRdb's version includes in-frame clones alone and lacks a portion of them. Among hundreds of thousands of clones listed, 86% were seen once. Sequencing used PBMCs or T cells enriched from blood (not recorded which). All receptors derive from a woman aged 45-60 years who had recovered from COVID-19. Both conserved end residues are part of each CDR3. Fields, in order: V gene, clone size, CDR3 protein. Rows may omit the clone size; those that give it use once, few, many or a size class.

TRBV9 . CASSALEGSISGELFF
TRBV4-1 once CASSHPLGQGRQPQHF
TRBV28 . CATISPGDSENIQYF
TRBV19 . CASGTGGWSNQPQHF
TRBV4-1 . CASSLDLQGQNQPQHF
TRBV25-1 . CASSFRGSYNEQFF
TRBV12-3/TRBV12-4 . CASSLETGPQHF
TRBV19 few CASSIGGAYEQYF
TRBV2 . CASWSRVAEQFF
TRBV25-1 . CASSANPGTGGQNSPLHF
TRBV5-5 . CASSLLSSGVSSYEQYF
TRBV7-3 . CASSSILAGPGDTQYF
TRBV4-3 . CASSQDIAGGPTIEQFF
TRBV7-9 . CASSQGVNTEAFF
TRBV2 . CASKRIGTGYNEQFF
TRBV19 . CASTPGQGSETQYF
TRBV11-3 . CASSSTTGNSPLHF
TRBV5-6 . CASSRPLGEVSEQFF
TRBV6-5 . CASSYGGTYGYTF
TRBV7-8 . CASSLDSGGYQETQYF
TRBV13 . CASSLAEREGEQYF
TRBV5-1 . CASRGTPTSSYEQFF